The 14 T cell receptor beta chains below were found in one sample sequenced in a study of blood T cell repertoires in COVID-19. The table came from immunoSEQ multiplex PCR; TCRdb's copy has only in-frame clones and leaves some out. The sample consists of under 300,000 clones, about nine tenths of them appearing once. Material for sequencing was peripheral blood. The receptors originated from a man aged 50 or older with acute or convalescent COVID-19.

This clone was seen just once. The chain uses TRBV18 and TRBJ1-1; TRBD1 aligns across 8 bases. The V gene end was trimmed by 8 bases and the J gene end by 0 bases; junction bases not matched to a gene: 11. The V gene's germline CDR1 is KGHSH and CDR2 LQKENI. CDR3 size: 16 residues. The DNA of the CDR3 is TGTGCCAGCACCAGGGGGCGATCTGGGATGAACACTGAAGCTTTCTTT. This codes for CASTRGRSGMNTEAFF.

On this clone itself: Sequence at one end of the junction differs from germline and may be a read error. CDR3 DNA: TGCGCCAGCAGTTTGGGCTCCCGGGAATACTACGAGCAGTACTTC. Protein: CASSLGSREYYEQYF. The gene calls are TRBV5-1 and TRBJ2-7, with D perhaps matching TRBD2 (5 bases). CDR1 is SGHRS, CDR2 YFSETQ, per germline. CDR3 length: 15 amino acids.

The chain recombines TRBV5-6 with TRBJ1-1; no clear D. The V and J ends lost 4 bases and 1 base respectively, with 2 bases between them. The CDR3 loop spans 11 amino acids. From germline, CDR1 is SGHDT and CDR2 YYEEEE. The CDR3 loop is CASSQNTEAFF. The CDR3 DNA reads as TGTGCCAGCAGCCAGAACACTGAAGCTTTCTTT.

The chain couples TRBV6-6 to TRBJ2-2, with TRBD1 matching 7 bases. This CDR3 has 15 residues. After removal of 5 bases from V and 1 base from J, the junction contained 4 bases not matched to a gene. Germline CDR1 and CDR2: MNHNY and SVGAGI (reference sequence). The CDR3 DNA reads TGTGCCAGCAGTACTGACAGGGAGAACACCGGGGAGCTGTTTTTT. It translates to CASSTDRENTGELFF.

The chain combines TRBV6-1 with TRBJ1-5; maybe TRBD1 (5 bases). This CDR3 spans 17 amino acids. V was cut by 4 bases and J by 2 bases, with 18 bases left in between. Germline V gives CDR1 MNHNS, CDR2 SASEGT. CDR3 amino acids: CASSGWTGRVGNQPQHF. The CDR3, as DNA: TGTGCCAGCAGTGGCTGGACGGGCAGGGTCGGCAATCAGCCCCAGCATTTT.

This chain joins TRBV27 and TRBJ1-4, with a tentative D call TRBD1 (5 bases). Germline-derived CDR1 and CDR2 are MNHEY and SMNVEV (reference sequence). Trimming left V 6 bases short and J 4 bases short, with 12 bases between. CDR3 length: 14 amino acids. The CDR3 spells CASSRQNGNEKLFF. The CDR3 DNA sequence: TGTGCCAGCAGCCGACAGAATGGTAATGAAAAACTGTTTTTT.

J is TRBJ2-2 and V is TRBV5-1, with D possibly being TRBD1 (5 bases). Germline lookup yields CDR1 SGHRS and CDR2 YFSETQ. The V and J ends lost 2 bases and 2 bases respectively, with 13 bases between them. The CDR3 runs to 16 residues. The CDR3 DNA reads as TGCGCCAGCAGCTTAGGACACCTCGCTAACACCGGGGAGCTGTTTTTT. It codes for CASSLGHLANTGELFF.

The chain is built from TRBV19 and TRBJ1-6; D gene ambiguous. Germline V gene lookup returns CDR1 LNHDA and CDR2 SQIVND (reference sequence). The CDR3 runs to 14 residues. Trimming pared 1 base from V and 6 bases from J, leaving 7 bases between. This chain's CDR3 is CASSIVQANSPLHF. CDR3 in DNA: TGTGCCAGTAGTATAGTCCAGGCTAATTCACCCCTCCACTTT.

The chain joins TRBV18 to TRBJ2-7, with TRBD2 matching 8 bases. This CDR3 is built from 19 residues. CDR1 is KGHSH and CDR2 is LQKENI in the germline V gene. V dropped 3 bases and J dropped 4; count of bases not matched to a gene: 20. CDR3 nucleotides: TGTGCCAGCTCACCCACCCCCCCAAGTATAGCGGGGAAGGGGTACGAGCAGTACTTC. Its protein product is CASSPTPPSIAGKGYEQYF.

The chain employs TRBV4-1 and TRBJ2-1, with 7 bases lining up with TRBD2. Germline CDR1 is MGHRA and CDR2 is YSYEKL. The CDR3 is made up of 16 amino acids. Germline trimming cut 0 bases from V and 1 base from J; bases unmatched to any gene: 3. In DNA, the CDR3 is TGCGCCAGCAGCCAAGATGGGGGAGGGTCCTACAATGAGCAGTTCTTC. Translation: CASSQDGGGSYNEQFF.

The rearrangement links TRBV7-9 to TRBJ2-5, with D possibly being TRBD1 (6 bases). The CDR3 length is 14 residues. Trimming stripped 5 bases from V and 3 bases from J, with 13 bases between. In germline, CDR1 is SEHNR, CDR2 FQNEAQ (reference sequence). This chain's CDR3 is CASSPMTGEETQYF. The CDR3 nucleotides read TGTGCCAGCAGCCCGATGACAGGAGAAGAGACCCAGTACTTC.

The chain joins TRBV7-9 to TRBJ2-7, with a possible D match to TRBD1 (5 bases). This CDR3 has 15 amino acids. Between the trimmed V and J ends, which lost 1 base and 0 bases, there was a span of 10 bases. CDR1 is SEHNR, CDR2 FQNEAQ, per germline (reference sequence). For the CDR3, the DNA is TGTGCCAGCAGCTTAGGGGGCAGGAGCTCCTACGAGCAGTACTTC. It codes for CASSLGGRSSYEQYF.

J is TRBJ2-5 and V is TRBV11-2; 10 positions match TRBD2. The CDR3 length is 17 residues. V gave up 7 bases and J gave up 5 bases; unmatched junction bases: 16. Per germline, CDR1 SGHAT and CDR2 FQNNGV. CDR3 sequence (DNA): TGTGCCAGCACCCTAGGGGCCCTAGCGGGGGAGGGGGAGACCCAGTACTTC. It translates to CASTLGALAGEGETQYF.

The chain recombines TRBV10-1 with TRBJ1-2; the D is unclear. V was trimmed by 4 bases and J by 8 bases, leaving 14 bases between them. In germline, CDR1 is WNHNN, CDR2 SYGVQD (reference sequence). CDR3 size: 13 residues. In nucleotides, the CDR3 is TGCGCCAGCAGTGGCGGAAAGGGAGGCGGCTACACCTTC. Translation: CASSGGKGGGYTF.